Listed below are T cell receptor beta chains from one sample, sequenced in a study of cytotoxic CD8 clonotypes in ibrutinib-treated CLL. Sequencing was performed with immunoSEQ multiplex PCR; in TCRdb, only in-frame clones are kept and a portion is missing. In the table there are about 17,000 clones, about 80% of which are singletons. Sequences were derived from PBMCs, sampled before ibrutinib treatment. Receptor source: a human donor with chronic lymphocytic leukemia. Both conserved end residues are part of each CDR3. A D gene is named only where the DNA matches it firmly. Rows may omit the clone size; those that give it use once, few, many or a size class.

d_gene	v_gene	abundance	j_gene	CDR3nt	CDR3aa
TRBD1	TRBV28	-	TRBJ1-1	TGTGCCAGCAGGCCCTCCGGGACAGGGGACCACACTGAAGCTTTCTTT	CASRPSGTGDHTEAFF
TRBD1	TRBV11-2	-	TRBJ2-2	TGTGCCAGCTCAAACAGGGGGTTAGACACCGGGGAGCTGTTTTTT	CASSNRGLDTGELFF
-	TRBV7-9	-	TRBJ1-5	TGTGCCAGCAGTCAAACTGACAGCAATCAGCCCCAGCATTTT	CASSQTDSNQPQHF
TRBD2	TRBV11-3	-	TRBJ2-3	TGTGCCAGCAGCCGGGGACTAGCGGGAGGGCCAGATACGCAGTATTTT	CASSRGLAGGPDTQYF
-	TRBV7-9	-	TRBJ1-4	TGTGCCAGCAGCTTAGTAAGCGGGGTCCGGAGTGAAAAACTGTTTTTT	CASSLVSGVRSEKLFF
-	TRBV5-8	few	TRBJ1-5	TGTGCCAGCAGCTTTGGGGCCCCATCCTATCAGCCCCAGCATTTT	CASSFGAPSYQPQHF
-	TRBV15	-	TRBJ1-3	TGTGCCACCAGCAGAGATGGTCGGGGAGGGCCCACCTCTGGAAACACCATATATTTT	CATSRDGRGGPTSGNTIYF
TRBD1	TRBV2	few	TRBJ2-3	TGTGCCAGCAGTGAGGACAGGGTCACAGATACGCAGTATTTT	CASSEDRVTDTQYF
-	TRBV7-2	-	TRBJ2-5	TGTGCCAGCAGCCGTAGCGGTCAAGGAGGGGTGGAGACCCAGTACTTC	CASSRSGQGGVETQYF
-	TRBV14	once	TRBJ2-1	TGTGCCAGCAGCCATTTCGGTCCCATCCCGAATGAGCAGTTCTTC	CASSHFGPIPNEQFF
-	TRBV11-2	-	TRBJ1-5	TGTGCCAGCAGCTTAGGCGAGAGGAGCCATCAGCCCCAGCATTTT	CASSLGERSHQPQHF
TRBD2	TRBV18	once	TRBJ2-7	TGTGCCAGCTCACCGAGTTTGGGAGGGGCCGACGAGCAGTACTTC	CASSPSLGGADEQYF